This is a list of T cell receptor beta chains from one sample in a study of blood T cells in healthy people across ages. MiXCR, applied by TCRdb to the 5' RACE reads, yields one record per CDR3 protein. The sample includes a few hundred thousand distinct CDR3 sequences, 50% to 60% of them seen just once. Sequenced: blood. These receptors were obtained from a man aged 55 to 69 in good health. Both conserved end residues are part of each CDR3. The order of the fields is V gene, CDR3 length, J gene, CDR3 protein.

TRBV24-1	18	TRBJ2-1	CATSDPRTSGPSYNDQFF
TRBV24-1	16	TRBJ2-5	CATSDLVGEGTETQYF
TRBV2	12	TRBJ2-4	CASSEARGIQYF
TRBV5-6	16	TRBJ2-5	CASSFVSGRGGETQYF
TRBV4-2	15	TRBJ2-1	CASSQDLAVSNEQFF
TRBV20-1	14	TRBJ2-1	CSATAGASYNEQFF
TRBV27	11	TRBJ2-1	CASSPGLLQFF
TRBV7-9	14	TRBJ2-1	CASSYPVRYNEQFF
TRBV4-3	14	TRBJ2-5	CASSQNGGGETQYF
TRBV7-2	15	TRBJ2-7	CASSYLQGKSYEQYF
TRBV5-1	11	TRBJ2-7	CASMGLYEQYF
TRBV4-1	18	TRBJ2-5	CASSSQLVGPTGEKTQYF
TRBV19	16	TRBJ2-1	CASSLGGGTSGNEQFF
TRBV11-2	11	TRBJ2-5	CASSLMKTQYF
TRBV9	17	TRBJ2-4	CASSVEGASGNGNIQYF
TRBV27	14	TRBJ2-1	CASSFSGYSNEQFF
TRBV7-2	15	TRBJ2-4	CASSSYRGEKNIQYF
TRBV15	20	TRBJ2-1	CATSRSGLAGGISVYNEQFF
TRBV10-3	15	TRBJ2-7	CAISEPRQATYEQYF
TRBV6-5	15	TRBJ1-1	CASLPNRGQGTEAFF
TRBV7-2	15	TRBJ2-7	CASSLVEGSAYEQYF
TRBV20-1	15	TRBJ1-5	CSASTGGRGNQPQHF
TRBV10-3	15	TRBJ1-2	CAIPRGTGLNYGYTF
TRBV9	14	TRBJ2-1	CASKRDDSYNEQFF
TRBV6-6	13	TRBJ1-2	CASTVTGDDGYTF
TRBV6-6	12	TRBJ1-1	CASSYGEKEAFF
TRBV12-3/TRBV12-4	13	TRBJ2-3	CASSLAEPDTQYF
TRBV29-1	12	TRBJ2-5	CSVRGSGGTQYF
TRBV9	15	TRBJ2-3	CASSVVGDTTDTQYF
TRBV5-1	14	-	CASSAGRASYEQYF
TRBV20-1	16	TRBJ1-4	CSARDAVQTTNEKLFF
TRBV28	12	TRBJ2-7	CASSSGTHEQYF
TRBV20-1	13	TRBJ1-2	CSASVQGKDGCTF